These 23 T cell receptor beta chains were sequenced from one sample in a study of T cells after yellow fever vaccination. TCRdb called the 5' RACE reads again in MiXCR, with one record for every CDR3 protein. The sample holds 150,000 or so distinct CDR3 sequences; under 8% are singletons and the top ten take under 0.7%. This specimen was CD4+ T cells sorted from PBMCs, taken 10 days after the yellow fever booster vaccination. Receptors originate from a man in his thirties or forties who received the YFV17D yellow fever vaccine.

This clonotype was seen only a few times. V and J are TRBV27 and TRBJ1-5, with no clear D. The CDR3 covers 12 residues. V was cut by 2 bases and J by 7 bases, with 6 bases left in between. The germline gives CDR1 MNHEY, CDR2 SMNVEV (reference sequence). The CDR3 sequence: CASSLISQPQHF. DNA of the CDR3: TGTGCCAGCAGTTTAATTTCACAGCCCCAGCATTTT.

This clonotype showed up many times. The chain joins TRBV4-2 to TRBJ2-7, with D uncertain. The CDR3 spans 14 residues. V was clipped by 1 base and J by 3 bases, with 10 bases between them. Germline values: CDR1 LGHNA, CDR2 YNFKEQ. CDR3 protein: CASSQGRGDYEQYF. CDR3 in DNA: TGTGCCAGCAGCCAAGGACGTGGGGACTACGAGCAGTACTTC.

This clonotype was observed at least ten times. CDR3 protein: CASIARREADNEQFF. CDR3 bases: TGTGCCAGCATAGCTAGGCGGGAGGCCGACAATGAGCAGTTCTTC. The chain carries TRBV7-2 and TRBJ2-1, with TRBD2 matching over 8 bases. The CDR3 totals 15 residues. After removal of 7 bases from V and 5 bases from J, the junction contained 10 bases not matched to a gene. Germline CDR1 is SGHTA and CDR2 is FQGNSA.

Regarding this clonotype: It is likely a read error: a sequence one base away is far more abundant. The chain recombines TRBV9 with TRBJ2-1, with D unresolved. V shed 3 bases and J shed 8 bases, with 6 bases lying between them. CDR1 is SGDLS, CDR2 YYNGEE, per germline. The length of the CDR3 is 11 residues. CDR3 protein: CASSAYDEQFF. The CDR3, as DNA: TGTGCCAGCAGCGCTTACGATGAGCAGTTCTTC.

This clonotype appeared many times. V usage is TRBV5-1 and J usage is TRBJ2-1; 13 bases align to TRBD2. In germline, CDR1 is SGHRS, CDR2 YFSETQ. With V trimmed by 0 bases and J by 6 bases, 6 bases remained unmatched. CDR3 length: 17 amino acids. In DNA form, the CDR3 reads TGCGCCAGCAGCTTGGCCAAAACTAGCGGGAGGGCCAATGAGCAGTTCTTC. Protein sequence: CASSLAKTSGRANEQFF.

This clonotype was observed at least ten times. The rearrangement uses TRBV6-5 and TRBJ2-7; unclear D gene. There are 12 residues in the CDR3. CDR1 is MNHEY and CDR2 is SVGAGI in the germline V gene. V shed 10 bases and J shed 0 bases, with 10 bases lying between them. Here the CDR3 reads CATGYSSYEQYF. In DNA form, the CDR3 reads TGTGCCACCGGATATAGCTCCTACGAGCAGTACTTC.

This clonotype was counted many times. This chain links TRBV7-2 with TRBJ2-1, with TRBD2 identical over 10 bases. V lost 7 bases to trimming and J lost 4 bases; unmatched junction nucleotides: 7. Germline CDR1 reads SGHTA; CDR2 reads FQGNSA. CDR3 size: 15 residues. The CDR3 region has the DNA TGTGCCAGCAAATCGACTAGCGGGTCGTACAATGAGCAGTTCTTC. Its translation: CASKSTSGSYNEQFF.

The V call is TRBV29-1, the J call TRBJ2-7, with 7 bases identical to TRBD2. The CDR3 has 14 amino acids. CDR1 and CDR2 from the germline V gene are SQVTM and ANQGSEA. The V and J ends lost 4 bases and 0 bases, in that order; junction bases with no gene match: 6. The CDR3 here is CSVAGGRDSYEQYF. DNA of the CDR3: TGCAGCGTTGCGGGGGGACGGGACTCCTACGAGCAGTACTTC.

This clonotype was detected many times. The gene calls are TRBV5-6 and TRBJ2-4, with D possibly being TRBD2 (6 bases). The CDR3 totals 17 residues. V lost 1 base, J lost 0 bases, and 14 bases lay in between. Germline V CDR1 and CDR2: SGHDT, YYEEEE. The CDR3 sequence is CASSLTSLIIAKNIQYF. The DNA of the CDR3 is TGTGCCAGCAGCTTGACTAGCCTCATAATAGCCAAAAACATTCAGTACTTC.

V gene TRBV12-3 or TRBV12-4 combines with J gene TRBJ1-1, with 9 bases lining up with TRBD1. The CDR3 sequence is 14 residues long. The trim removed 6 bases at V and 4 bases at J, leaving 6 bases unmatched. The CDR3 sequence: CASRRTGASTEAFF. CDR3 bases: TGTGCCAGCAGACGGACAGGGGCGAGCACTGAAGCTTTCTTT.

In this sample, this clonotype turned up many times. V gene TRBV12-3 or TRBV12-4 combines with J gene TRBJ2-7, with D unclear. This CDR3 contains 14 residues. V was clipped by 3 bases and J by 1 base, with 10 bases between them. CDR3 sequence (DNA): TGTGCCAGCAGTTTCAGGCATGATTCCTACGAGCAGTACTTC. This sequence encodes CASSFRHDSYEQYF.

This clonotype showed up many times. The chain recombines TRBV12-3 or TRBV12-4 with TRBJ2-7; D gene uncertain. Trimming stripped 5 bases from V and 2 bases from J, with 7 bases between. The CDR3 spans 12 residues. Written as DNA, the CDR3 is TGTGCCAGCAGTAGACTTGCCTACGAGCAGTACTTC. Amino acids: CASSRLAYEQYF.

The chain couples TRBV5-4 to TRBJ2-7; 7 bases line up with TRBD2. V lost 2 bases and J lost 4; bases outside the gene matches: 3. Germline V CDR1 and CDR2: SGHNT, YYREEE (reference sequence). The CDR3 runs 13 residues. Written as DNA, the CDR3 is TGTGCCAGCAGCTTCCCTAGCGGATACGAGCAGTACTTC. Amino acids: CASSFPSGYEQYF.

This clonotype was seen at least ten times. V and J are TRBV12-3 or TRBV12-4 and TRBJ1-6; 10 positions match TRBD1. With V trimmed by 4 bases and J by 8 bases, 5 bases remained unmatched. CDR3 length: 15 amino acids. The CDR3 coding sequence is TGTGCCAGCAGTTCGCTGACAGGGGGCGATTCACCCCTCCACTTT. This translates into CASSSLTGGDSPLHF.

This clonotype was counted between two and nine times. The gene calls are TRBV20-1 and TRBJ2-5; maybe TRBD2 (6 bases). Germline assignment: CDR1 DFQATT and CDR2 SNEGSKA (reference sequence). With 0 bases removed from V and 7 bases from J, the gap between germline ends came to 18 bases. The CDR3 consists of 15 residues. CDR3 residues: CSARDQRPGAGTQYF. CDR3 coding DNA: TGCAGTGCTAGAGATCAACGGCCGGGAGCTGGGACCCAGTACTTC.

This clonotype has a count of ten or more. The rearrangement links TRBV15 to TRBJ2-5; D remains unclear. The germline V gene encodes CDR1 LNHNV and CDR2 YYDKDF (reference sequence). The CDR3 consists of 14 residues. Trimming removed 3 bases at V and 3 bases at J, with 11 bases between. For the CDR3, the DNA is TGTGCCACCAGCAGGGGGAAAGCAAAAGAGACCCAGTACTTC. Translation gives CATSRGKAKETQYF.

This clonotype was seen more than once but under ten times. The chain links TRBV30 to TRBJ2-3; D unresolved. The CDR3 totals 14 residues. Germline V gene data show CDR1 as GTSNPN and CDR2 as SVGIG (reference sequence). The V gene lost 4 bases and the J gene lost 1 base, with 12 bases spanning the gap. The CDR3 reads CAWNKMARTDTQYF. The CDR3 bases are TGTGCCTGGAACAAAATGGCCCGCACAGATACGCAGTATTTT.

This clonotype was observed many times. This chain links TRBV3-1 with TRBJ2-3; 15 nucleotides align to TRBD2. Trimming removed 4 bases from V and 5 bases from J; junction bases left unmatched: 4. Germline CDR1 and CDR2: LGHDT and YNNKEL (reference sequence). The CDR3 has 16 amino acids. CDR3 sequence (DNA): TGTGCCAGCAGCCTAATGGGACTAGCGGGAGGAGATACGCAGTATTTT. Residues: CASSLMGLAGGDTQYF.

This clonotype has ten or more counts. The J gene is TRBJ2-3, the V gene TRBV20-1, with 13 bases lining up with TRBD2. Germline trimming cut 3 bases from V and 4 bases from J; bases unmatched to any gene: 4. Germline assignment: CDR1 DFQATT and CDR2 SNEGSKA (reference sequence). This CDR3 is 15 amino acids long. CDR3 sequence reads: CSASWGTSGADTQYF. The CDR3 DNA reads as TGCAGTGCTAGTTGGGGGACTAGCGGGGCAGATACGCAGTATTTT.

This sequence joins TRBV29-1 and TRBJ1-1; 9 bases agree with TRBD1. The ends lost 5 bases at V and 4 bases at J; junction bases unmatched: 5. The V gene's germline CDR1 is SQVTM and CDR2 ANQGSEA. The CDR3 has 13 amino acids. The chain's CDR3 is CSVPGQGSTEAFF. CDR3 sequence (DNA): TGCAGCGTTCCGGGACAGGGAAGCACTGAAGCTTTCTTT. Variable domain in full (rest from reference TRBV29-1 and TRBJ1-1): SAVISQKPSRDICQRGTSLTIQCQVDSQVTMMFWYRQQPGQSLTLIATANQGSEATYESGFVIDKFPISRPNLTFSTLTVSNMSPEDSSIYLCSVPGQGSTEAFFGQGTRLTVV.

This clonotype was seen repeatedly, ten times or more. The chain employs TRBV29-1 and TRBJ2-5; no firm D call. The V gene's germline CDR1 is SQVTM and CDR2 ANQGSEA. Trimming removed 6 bases from V and 5 bases from J, with 19 bases in between. CDR3 size: 14 residues. The chain's CDR3 is CSVALARVRETQYF. CDR3 nucleotide sequence: TGCAGCGTCGCCCTGGCTCGGGTACGGGAGACCCAGTACTTC. The variable domain in full, completed from reference TRBV29-1 and TRBJ2-5, reads SAVISQKPSRDICQRGTSLTIQCQVDSQVTMMFWYRQQPGQSLTLIATANQGSEATYESGFVIDKFPISRPNLTFSTLTVSNMSPEDSSIYLCSVALARVRETQYFGPGTRLLVL.

In this sample, this clonotype turned up many times. This sequence joins TRBV15 and TRBJ2-5, with D possibly matching TRBD1 (5 bases). CDR1 and CDR2 from the germline V gene are LNHNV and YYDKDF (reference sequence). The length of the CDR3 is 15 residues. The ends were cut back, 3 bases at V and 2 bases at J, with 13 bases in the middle. CDR3 coding DNA: TGTGCCACCAGCAGGATGTCAGGGAAACAAGAGACCCAGTACTTC. It translates to CATSRMSGKQETQYF.

The chain recombines TRBV29-1 with TRBJ1-5; D not resolved. The V gene's germline CDR1 is SQVTM and CDR2 ANQGSEA. The CDR3 totals 14 residues. V lost 5 bases, J lost 4 bases, and 15 bases lay in between. For the CDR3, the DNA is TGCAGCGTTAGTGAAGGGCATCAGAATCAGCCCCAGCATTTT. It yields the protein CSVSEGHQNQPQHF.